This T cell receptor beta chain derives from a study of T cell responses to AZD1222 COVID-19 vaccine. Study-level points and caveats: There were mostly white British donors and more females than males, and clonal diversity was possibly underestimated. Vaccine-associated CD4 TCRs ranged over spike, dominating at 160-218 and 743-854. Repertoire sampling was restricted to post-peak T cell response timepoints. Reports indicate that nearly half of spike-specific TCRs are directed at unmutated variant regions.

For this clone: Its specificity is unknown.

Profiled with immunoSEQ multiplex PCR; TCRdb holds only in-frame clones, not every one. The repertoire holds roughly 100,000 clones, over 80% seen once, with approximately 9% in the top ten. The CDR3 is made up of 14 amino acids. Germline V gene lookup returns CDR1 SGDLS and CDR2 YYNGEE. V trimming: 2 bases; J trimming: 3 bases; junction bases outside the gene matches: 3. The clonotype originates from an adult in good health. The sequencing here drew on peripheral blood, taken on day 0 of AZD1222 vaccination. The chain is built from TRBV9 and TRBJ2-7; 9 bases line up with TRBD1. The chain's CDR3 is CASSVRDRDYEQYF. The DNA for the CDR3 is TGTGCCAGCAGCGTCCGGGACAGGGACTACGAGCAGTACTTC. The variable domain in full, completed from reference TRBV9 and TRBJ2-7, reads DSGVTQTPKHLITATGQRVTLRCSPRSGDLSVYWYQQSLDQGLQFLIQYYNGEERAKGNILERFSAQQFPDLHSELNLSSLELGDSALYFCASSVRDRDYEQYFGPGTRLTVT.